This T cell receptor (beta chain) was captured in a study of cytomegalovirus exposure and HLA in healthy donors. The study's findings and limits: Clusters of TCRs from the first cohort tended to co-occur in the roughly 120 validation repertoires (as a later analysis found).

Worth noting for this clone: What it binds is unknown.

The table came from immunoSEQ multiplex PCR; TCRdb's copy has only in-frame clones and leaves some out. The sample yields around 160,000 clones, about 85% seen once. The CDR3 has 14 residues. The germline gives CDR1 KGHSH, CDR2 LQKENI. V dropped 4 bases and J dropped 0 bases, with 10 bases sitting between them. J is TRBJ2-7 and V is TRBV18, with D possibly TRBD1 on 6 matching bases. Sequencing was done on a sample of PBMCs. The receptor was derived from a man aged 30-40 years in good health and CMV-seropositive. The CDR3 nucleotides read TGTGCCAGCTCACTGACAGGCATCTCCTACGAGCAGTACTTC. Its protein product is CASSLTGISYEQYF.